This T cell receptor beta chain was identified during a study of beta chain features in type 1 diabetes. Study-wide background: Healthy donors and patients showed comparable age, gender and cell yields.

Study-level points and caveats: Within each of all four CD4+ subsets, Type 1 diabetes patients had TCRB CDR3s that were moderately but significantly shorter.

Sorting of CD4+ naive, central memory, regulatory and stem cell-like memory cells was performed via CD45RO/CCR7/CD25/CD127/CD95/CD27. Purities in excess of 95% were seen in all sorted populations. The investigators reverse transcribed all of the isolated RNA, so they sequenced expressed TCRB transcripts. Sequenced by immunoSEQ multiplex PCR; TCRdb stores in-frame clones only, minus some. The data show 130,000 to 150,000 clones, with roughly 48% seen just once and approximately 0.4% held by the top ten. Germline CDR1 LNHDA, CDR2 SQIVND (reference sequence). The CDR3 runs to 13 residues. V gave up 5 bases and J gave up 2 bases, with 8 bases separating them. Details on this clone: Its cognate antigen is unknown.

The chain links TRBV19 to TRBJ2-3, with D perhaps TRBD2 (6 bases). The sequencing sample was made of Tregs from blood. The TCR originated in a man between 18 and 35 years old in good health. The chain's CDR3 is CASSGGTTDTQYF. The CDR3 coding sequence is TGTGCCAGTAGTGGGGGGACCACAGATACGCAGTATTTT.